Shown below are 29 T cell receptor beta chains from a single sample sequenced in a study of cytomegalovirus exposure and HLA in healthy donors. Researchers ran the PCR with 60 Vbeta and 13 Jbeta primers. Sequenced by immunoSEQ multiplex PCR; TCRdb stores in-frame clones only, minus some. This table has 150,000 or so clones, about three fifths appearing once. What was sequenced was PBMCs. These receptors came from a woman aged 25-40 years in good health and CMV-seropositive.

The chain joins TRBV28 to TRBJ1-2, with no clear D. This CDR3 spans 15 amino acids. Germline loops: CDR1 MDHEN, CDR2 SYDVKM. The V end lost 5 bases, the J end lost 7 bases, and 20 bases lay between the germline ends. CDR3 protein: CASSPNPNGLSGYTF. CDR3 in DNA: TGTGCCAGCAGTCCAAACCCAAACGGGTTGAGTGGCTACACCTTC.

The chain employs TRBV19 and TRBJ1-5; TRBD1 might be the D (5 bases). The germline CDR1 and CDR2 sequences are LNHDA and SQIVND (reference sequence). With 2 bases removed from V and 7 bases from J, the gap between germline ends came to 12 bases. The CDR3 has 14 amino acids. The DNA for the CDR3 is TGTGCCAGTAGTATATCAGGGATTGGACAGCCCCAGCATTTT. Its translation is CASSISGIGQPQHF.

The chain joins TRBV2 to TRBJ2-7; D remains unclear. V was pared by 5 bases and J by 3 bases, with 8 bases between. There are 12 residues in the CDR3. Germline-derived CDR1 and CDR2 are SNHLY and FYNNEI. CDR3 region: CASSIYSYEQYF. Here the CDR3 DNA reads TGTGCCAGCAGTATATATAGCTACGAGCAGTACTTC.

V is TRBV11-2 and J is TRBJ1-1; tentative D call: TRBD1 (5 bases). CDR3 length: 18 residues. The germline gives CDR1 SGHAT, CDR2 FQNNGV. Trimming removed 5 bases at V and 1 base at J, with 23 bases between. CDR3 protein: CASSPRWGSSHGNTEAFF. The DNA for the CDR3 is TGTGCCAGCAGCCCCCGGTGGGGCAGCTCCCATGGGAACACTGAAGCTTTCTTT.

The CDR3 is CASSWTGPYEQYF. In nucleotides, the CDR3 is TGTGCCAGCAGTTGGACAGGGCCTTACGAGCAGTACTTC. The chain combines TRBV6-6 with TRBJ2-5; 8 bases are a match to TRBD1. The DNA end is a closer match to TRBJ2-7, so the J assignment may be wrong. The CDR3 extends over 13 amino acids. CDR1 is MNHNY, CDR2 SVGAGI, per germline (reference sequence).

The chain joins TRBV6-1 to TRBJ1-2; tentative D call: TRBD1 (5 bases). Trimming pared 4 bases from V and 6 bases from J, leaving 15 bases between. There are 14 residues in the CDR3. Per the germline V gene, CDR1 is MNHNS and CDR2 is SASEGT. CDR3 sequence (DNA): TGTGCCAGCAGTGTCGGTGGGCAGGGAAATGGCTACACCTTC. Encoded protein: CASSVGGQGNGYTF.

This clone was observed a handful of times. Other DNA sequences within the sample encode an identical CDR3. J is TRBJ1-1 and V is TRBV18; D is possibly TRBD1 (5 bases). The CDR3 is 13 residues long. CDR1 and CDR2 (germline): KGHSH, LQKENI. V was shortened by 6 bases and J by 1 base, with 9 bases between the two germline ends. In nucleotides, the CDR3 is TGTGCCAGCTCGCCCGGACAGAACACTGAAGCTTTCTTT. This sequence encodes CASSPGQNTEAFF.

The gene calls are TRBV6-6 and TRBJ2-3; the D is unclear. Germline values: CDR1 MNHNY, CDR2 SVGAGI (reference sequence). CDR3 length equals 12 residues. V lost 2 bases to trimming and J lost 4 bases, with 4 bases between them. The CDR3: CASSYGPDTQYF. CDR3 in DNA: TGTGCCAGCAGTTACGGCCCAGATACGCAGTATTTT.

In this sample, this clone turned up a few times. The V gene is TRBV6-6, the J gene TRBJ2-7; possibly TRBD1 for D (6 bases). CDR1 and CDR2 from the germline V gene are MNHNY and SVGAGI (reference sequence). V was cut by 7 bases and J by 0 bases, with 13 bases left in between. This CDR3 comprises 14 residues. The CDR3 coding sequence is TGTGCCAGCAAGGGGGTGCGGGCCTCCTACGAGCAGTACTTC. It codes for CASKGVRASYEQYF.

The rearrangement joins TRBV2 to TRBJ1-4; weak D call: TRBD1 (5 bases). The V and J ends lost 8 bases and 4 bases respectively, with 11 bases between them. The CDR3 runs to 13 residues. Per the germline V gene, CDR1 is SNHLY and CDR2 is FYNNEI. The CDR3 region has the DNA TGTGCCAGCGGGGCTAGGGATAATGAAAAACTGTTTTTT. Its translation: CASGARDNEKLFF. The entire variable domain, with the rest obtained from reference TRBV2 and TRBJ1-4, is as follows: EPEVTQTPSHQVTQMGQEVILRCVPISNHLYFYWYRQILGQKVEFLVSFYNNEISEKSEIFDDQFSVERPDGSNFTLKIRSTKLEDSAMYFCASGARDNEKLFFGSGTQLSVL.

The chain employs TRBV5-1 and TRBJ1-2, with TRBD1 matching 9 bases. There are 13 residues in the CDR3. The J segment lost 6 bases and the V segment lost 5 bases, leaving 5 bases of the junction unmatched. In germline, CDR1 is SGHRS, CDR2 YFSETQ. The CDR3 is CASSMTGGHGYTF. The CDR3, as DNA: TGCGCCAGCAGTATGACAGGGGGGCATGGCTACACCTTC.

Comments on this clone: This specimen includes other DNA sequences encoding the same CDR3. The V and J genes are TRBV7-6 and TRBJ2-3; 7 bases agree with TRBD2. Per the germline V gene, CDR1 is SGHVS and CDR2 is FNYEAQ. There are 13 residues in the CDR3. The V and J ends lost 4 bases and 8 bases, in that order; junction bases with no gene match: 6. This CDR3 reads CASSSGPGGTQYF. CDR3 DNA sequence: TGTGCCAGCAGCTCTGGTCCGGGAGGTACGCAGTATTTT.

The J gene is TRBJ2-5, the V gene TRBV19, with a weak D call TRBD2 (5 bases). Trimming pared 5 bases from V and 5 bases from J, leaving 15 bases between. Looked up from germline, CDR1 is LNHDA and CDR2 is SQIVND (reference sequence). This CDR3 has 14 amino acids. CDR3 residues: CASSPSGWMETQYF. CDR3 sequence (DNA): TGTGCCAGTAGTCCATCGGGGTGGATGGAGACCCAGTACTTC.

This chain links TRBV14 with TRBJ1-1; a possible D gene is TRBD1 (5 bases). Trimming pared 4 bases from V and 11 bases from J, leaving 11 bases between. The CDR3 consists of 11 residues. Germline V gene lookup returns CDR1 SGHDN and CDR2 FVKESK. The CDR3 is CASSPGGRAFF. The CDR3 coding sequence is TGTGCCAGCAGCCCGGGGGGTCGGGCTTTCTTT. The whole variable domain, filled in from reference TRBV14 and TRBJ1-1, reads EAGVTQFPSHSVIEKGQTVTLRCDPISGHDNLYWYRRVMGKEIKFLLHFVKESKQDESGMPNNRFLAERTGGTYSTLKVQPAELEDSGVYFCASSPGGRAFFGQGTRLTVV.

This clone was recorded once. The chain couples TRBV6-5 to TRBJ2-5, with TRBD2 matching over 8 bases. The germline V gene has CDR1 MNHEY and CDR2 SVGAGI. The CDR3 covers 14 residues. V dropped 6 bases and J dropped 4; count of bases not matched to a gene: 7. In nucleotides, the CDR3 is TGTGCCAGCAGGTCGGGGCTAGCGGGAGAGACCCAGTACTTC. Protein sequence: CASRSGLAGETQYF.

The V call is TRBV6-5, the J call TRBJ1-1; D ambiguous. The CDR3 has 12 residues. The germline CDR1 and CDR2 sequences are MNHEY and SVGAGI. Trimming took 5 bases from V and 4 from J, leaving 8 bases between them. The CDR3 DNA is TGTGCCAGCAGTAGCGGGGTCACTGAAGCTTTCTTT. As protein: CASSSGVTEAFF.

V and J are TRBV19 and TRBJ2-7, with 11 bases lining up with TRBD2. Trimming cost V 6 bases and J 2 bases; bases outside gene matches: 6. CDR3 size: 15 residues. CDR1 is LNHDA, CDR2 SQIVND, per germline (reference sequence). CDR3 in DNA: TGTGCCAGTAGCCCGGGACTAGCGGAGACCTACGAGCAGTACTTC. As protein: CASSPGLAETYEQYF.

This clone was detected once. V usage is TRBV30 and J usage is TRBJ2-1; possible D gene TRBD1, 5 bases. V lost 3 bases and J 5 bases, leaving 11 bases between the germline ends. This CDR3 region has 13 residues. Per the germline V gene, CDR1 is GTSNPN and CDR2 is SVGIG (reference sequence). Written as DNA, the CDR3 is TGTGCCTGGAGCCCTGACAGTCACAATGAGCAGTTCTTC. Translating gives CAWSPDSHNEQFF. The whole variable domain, remainder taken from reference TRBV30 and TRBJ2-1, is SQTIHQWPATLVQPVGSPLSLECTVEGTSNPNLYWYRQAAGRGLQLLFYSVGIGQISSEVPQNLSASRPQDRQFILSSKKLLLSDSGFYLCAWSPDSHNEQFFGPGTRLTVL.

This clone has more than one count but fewer than ten. V gene TRBV6-5 combines with J gene TRBJ1-2; D might be TRBD1 (5 bases). Germline V CDR1 and CDR2: MNHEY, SVGAGI. V was pared by 6 bases and J by 4 bases, with 9 bases between. The CDR3 is made up of 12 amino acids. The CDR3 spells CASSRGGYGYTF. The CDR3 DNA reads TGTGCCAGCAGCCGGGGGGGCTATGGCTACACCTTC.

This clone was recorded a few times. The chain carries TRBV10-1 and TRBJ1-1; perhaps TRBD1 as D (6 bases). Trimming took 8 bases from V and 3 from J, leaving 13 bases between them. The CDR3 loop spans 13 amino acids. From germline, CDR1 is WNHNN and CDR2 SYGVQD (reference sequence). CDR3 nucleotides: TGCGCCAGCCAACAGGGATTAGACACTGAAGCTTTCTTT. Protein: CASQQGLDTEAFF.

The gene calls are TRBV5-6 and TRBJ2-5; D perhaps matches TRBD2 (5 bases). The J call could be wrong; TRBJ2-7 is a better fit for the DNA end. This CDR3 region has 13 residues. Per the germline V gene, CDR1 is SGHDT and CDR2 is YYEEEE. The CDR3 nucleotides read TGTGCCAGCAGCCAAGGACTGTCCTACGAGCAGTACTTC. Protein product: CASSQGLSYEQYF.

The rearrangement joins TRBV7-3 to TRBJ1-6; TRBD1 matches at 9 bases. With 1 base clipped from V and 7 bases from J, the junction kept 2 bases outside the gene matches. In germline, CDR1 is SGHTA, CDR2 FQGTGA. The CDR3 length is 15 residues. The CDR3 loop is CASSLMGTGNSPLHF. DNA for the CDR3: TGTGCCAGCAGCTTAATGGGGACAGGGAATTCACCCCTCCACTTT.

The J gene is TRBJ2-2, the V gene TRBV6-5; D remains ambiguous. The V and J ends lost 5 bases and 4 bases respectively, with 11 bases between them. The germline V gene encodes CDR1 MNHEY and CDR2 SVGAGI. The CDR3 length is 14 residues. CDR3 amino acids: CASSEHISTGELFF. CDR3 sequence (DNA): TGTGCCAGCAGTGAACACATCAGCACCGGGGAGCTGTTTTTT.

J is TRBJ2-5 and V is TRBV29-1; D gene uncertain. Germline V gene sequence: CDR1 SQVTM, CDR2 ANQGSEA. The CDR3 has 11 amino acids. The germline V and J ends were trimmed by 4 bases and 5 bases, with 8 bases remaining between them. CDR3 DNA: TGCAGCGTTGTGGGCTGGGAGACCCAGTACTTC. This sequence encodes CSVVGWETQYF. Based on the CDR3 plus reference TRBV29-1 and TRBJ2-5, the full variable domain is SAVISQKPSRDICQRGTSLTIQCQVDSQVTMMFWYRQQPGQSLTLIATANQGSEATYESGFVIDKFPISRPNLTFSTLTVSNMSPEDSSIYLCSVVGWETQYFGPGTRLLVL.

The V call is TRBV28, the J call TRBJ1-5; 11 bases match TRBD1. The CDR3 has 15 amino acids. J gave up 4 bases and V 4 bases, and 3 bases lay outside the gene matches. Germline V CDR1 and CDR2: MDHEN, SYDVKM. The CDR3, as DNA: TGTGCCAGCAGTTGGACAGGGGGCGGGAATCAGCCCCAGCATTTT. It specifies CASSWTGGGNQPQHF.

DNA of the CDR3: TGTGCCAGTAGTATCGGACAGGGGGTAAGGAACACTGAAGCTTTCTTT. Its protein is CASSIGQGVRNTEAFF. The gene calls are TRBV19 and TRBJ1-1; 10 positions agree with TRBD1. This CDR3 region has 16 residues. V lost 3 bases and J lost 1; bases outside the gene matches: 5. Looked up from germline, CDR1 is LNHDA and CDR2 is SQIVND (reference sequence). Combining the CDR3 with reference TRBV19 and TRBJ1-1 gives the whole variable domain DGGITQSPKYLFRKEGQNVTLSCEQNLNHDAMYWYRQDPGQGLRLIYYSQIVNDFQKGDIAEGYSVSREKKESFPLTVTSAQKNPTAFYLCASSIGQGVRNTEAFFGQGTRLTVV.

This clone was found a few times. The chain is built from TRBV10-3 and TRBJ2-7, with 7 bases lining up with TRBD1. The CDR3 has 15 residues. The V gene end was trimmed by 10 bases and the J gene end by 5 bases; junction bases not matched to a gene: 17. Germline V gives CDR1 ENHRY, CDR2 SYGVKD. The CDR3 protein is CATSRGEGARHEQYF. CDR3 bases: TGTGCCACCAGCCGAGGTGAGGGGGCAAGACACGAGCAGTACTTC.

The chain couples TRBV2 to TRBJ2-6; D perhaps matches TRBD2 (5 bases). The germline V gene encodes CDR1 SNHLY and CDR2 FYNNEI. The CDR3 length is 15 residues. V gave up 6 bases and J gave up 2 bases, with 11 bases separating them. CDR3 residues: CASRGDGAGANVLTF. CDR3 DNA sequence: TGTGCCAGCAGGGGAGATGGGGCTGGGGCCAACGTCCTGACTTTC. Supplemented by reference TRBV2 and TRBJ2-6, the full variable domain reads EPEVTQTPSHQVTQMGQEVILRCVPISNHLYFYWYRQILGQKVEFLVSFYNNEISEKSEIFDDQFSVERPDGSNFTLKIRSTKLEDSAMYFCASRGDGAGANVLTFGAGSRLTVL.

In its sample, this clone was seen a few times. CDR3 in DNA: TGTGCCAGCAGTGCGGCATCTAGAGATACGCAGTATTTT. Translated, it gives CASSAASRDTQYF. This chain connects TRBV2 to TRBJ2-3; D ambiguous. CDR3 length equals 13 residues. Between the trimmed V and J ends, which lost 4 bases and 5 bases, there was a span of 10 bases. The germline V gene has CDR1 SNHLY and CDR2 FYNNEI.